This section outlines one T cell receptor (beta chain) sequence together with its context. In the study's own analysis: Reference gene primer amplification gave nucleated cell count estimates. The assay was immunoSEQ multiplex PCR, and TCRdb's table has in-frame clones only and misses some. For V, J and clone size, that table is used; D and trimming come from the DNA. Of about 130,000 clones listed, 84% are singletons. This entry comes from a study of blood T cell repertoires in COVID-19. Study-level information: Specimens from acute and convalescent COVID-19 originated in the United States, Italy and Spain. PBMCs, B-cell-depleted T cells, or T cells provided the cDNA or gDNA that made up the material.

Sequencing was done on a sample of peripheral blood. This sequence was found in a human donor in a cohort sampled during active COVID-19.

This CDR3 is CASSLGATNYGYTF. In DNA, the CDR3 is TGTGCCAGCAGCTTAGGGGCCACGAACTATGGCTACACCTTC. The chain employs TRBV7-2 and TRBJ1-2; D unresolved. The CDR3 totals 14 residues. Germline V lookup: CDR1 SGHTA, CDR2 FQGNSA. The ends were cut back, 1 base at V and 2 bases at J, with 8 bases in the middle. The full variable domain, in which reference TRBV7-2 and TRBJ1-2 provide the parts outside the CDR3, is GAGVSQSPSNKVTEKGKDVELRCDPISGHTALYWYRQSLGQGLEFLIYFQGNSAPDKSGLPSDRFSAERTGGSVSTLTIQRTQQEDSAVYLCASSLGATNYGYTFGSGTRLTVV.